The 5 T cell receptor beta chains below were found in one sample sequenced in a study of identifying expanded T cells in peripheral blood. Only in-frame clones appear in the TCRdb table, and some are missing; sequencing was by immunoSEQ multiplex PCR. In the table there are roughly 100,000 clones, approximately 90% of which are singletons. Sample: blood. Receptors were obtained from a person aged 18-70 years in good health.

V and J are TRBV7-9 and TRBJ2-7; 9 bases are shared with TRBD1. The CDR3 is 17 residues long. Germline CDR1 is SEHNR and CDR2 is FQNEAQ (reference sequence). The V and J ends lost 4 bases and 0 bases, in that order; junction bases with no gene match: 10. CDR3 in amino acids: CASSSPFGDRDSYEQYF. CDR3 DNA: TGTGCCAGCAGCTCCCCCTTTGGGGACAGGGACTCCTACGAGCAGTACTTC.

The V and J genes are TRBV28 and TRBJ2-3; D call uncertain. Deletions cut 6 bases from V and 0 bases from J, with 10 bases between. The CDR3 is 14 amino acids. CDR1 is MDHEN, CDR2 SYDVKM, per germline. The CDR3 DNA reads TGTGCCAGCAGCCTTGATCCTAGCACAGATACGCAGTATTTT. This translates into CASSLDPSTDTQYF.

As regards this clone: At the DNA level, this CDR3 is encoded by other sequences in the same sample as well. CDR3 DNA: TGCGCCAGCAGCTTGGGTCAGATGAACACTGAAGCTTTCTTT. It translates to CASSLGQMNTEAFF. This chain connects TRBV5-1 to TRBJ1-1, with no clear D. Trimming left V 0 bases short and J 0 bases short, with 6 bases between. This CDR3 is built from 14 residues. CDR1 and CDR2 (germline): SGHRS, YFSETQ.

The gene calls are TRBV19 and TRBJ1-1, with TRBD1 as a possible D gene (6 bases). With 3 bases removed from V and 1 base from J, the gap between germline ends came to 12 bases. The CDR3 sequence is 15 residues long. CDR1 is LNHDA and CDR2 is SQIVND in the germline V gene (reference sequence). CDR3 sequence reads: CASSIRAGENTEAFF. The CDR3 nucleotides read TGTGCCAGTAGTATCAGGGCAGGGGAGAACACTGAAGCTTTCTTT. Full variable domain (rest looked up from reference TRBV19 and TRBJ1-1): DGGITQSPKYLFRKEGQNVTLSCEQNLNHDAMYWYRQDPGQGLRLIYYSQIVNDFQKGDIAEGYSVSREKKESFPLTVTSAQKNPTAFYLCASSIRAGENTEAFFGQGTRLTVV.

J is TRBJ1-1 and V is TRBV18; TRBD1 matches 10 bases. The CDR3 is 14 amino acids. The J segment lost 5 bases and the V segment lost 3 bases, leaving 3 bases of the junction unmatched. In germline, CDR1 is KGHSH, CDR2 LQKENI. CDR3 region: CASSPGQGVTEAFF. The CDR3 DNA reads as TGTGCCAGCTCACCCGGACAGGGGGTGACTGAAGCTTTCTTT.